The clone carrying this TCR beta chain occurred a few times. The target antigen is unknown. This entry comes from a study of a mutant IDH1 vaccine in newly diagnosed glioma. Across the study: Earlier treatment was radiotherapy, temozolomide, or both, with most getting both. Study results and caveats: A vaccine-induced immune response developed in roughly 93% of the patients.

The table came from immunoSEQ multiplex PCR; TCRdb's copy has only in-frame clones and leaves some out. The data show around 44,000 clones, more than 65% seen once. The CDR3 sequence is 15 residues long. Trimming took off 4 bases at V and 2 bases at J, with 13 bases between the two ends. CDR1 MNHEY and CDR2 SMNVEV come from the germline V gene (reference sequence). Indicated time point: week 35, safety follow-up. It was 300 ug of mutant IDH1 20-mer peptide that made up each vaccine dose, given with topical imiquimod. This TCR was sampled from a man aged 35-49 years with glioma. Source: PBMCs, taken from a glioma patient whose treatment included an IDH1 peptide vaccine. The chain employs TRBV27 and TRBJ2-3; D is uncertain. As DNA, the CDR3 is TGTGCCAGCAGTTCCCGACCTAATCCCACAGATACGCAGTATTTT. Amino acids: CASSSRPNPTDTQYF.